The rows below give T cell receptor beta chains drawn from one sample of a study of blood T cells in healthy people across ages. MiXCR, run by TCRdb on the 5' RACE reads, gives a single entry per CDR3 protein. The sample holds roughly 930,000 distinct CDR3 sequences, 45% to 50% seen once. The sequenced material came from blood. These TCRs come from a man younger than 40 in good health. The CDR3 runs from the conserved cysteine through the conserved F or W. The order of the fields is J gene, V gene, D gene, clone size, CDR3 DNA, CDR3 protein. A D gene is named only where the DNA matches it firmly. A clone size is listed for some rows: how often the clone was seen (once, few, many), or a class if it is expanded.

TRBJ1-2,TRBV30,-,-,TGTGCCTGGAGGGACAAAGGACCTAACTATGGCTGCACCTTC,CAWRDKGPNYGCTF
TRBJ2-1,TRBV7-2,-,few,TGTGCCAGCAGTTCCGGACTACCCTACAATGAGCAGTTCTTC,CASSSGLPYNEQFF
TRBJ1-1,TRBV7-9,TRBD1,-,TGTGCCAGCAGCTTCACAGGGGGGGACACTGAAGCTTTCTTT,CASSFTGGDTEAFF
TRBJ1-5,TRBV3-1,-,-,TGTGCCAGCAGCCAAGGACATAGCAATCAGCCCCAGCATTTT,CASSQGHSNQPQHF
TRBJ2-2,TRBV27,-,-,TGTGCCAGCAGGGACTCCACTGGGGCCGGGGAGCTGTTTTTT,CASRDSTGAGELFF
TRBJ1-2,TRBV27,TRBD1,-,TGTGCCAGCAGTCCTGGACAGGTAACCTCTTCTGGCTACACCTTC,CASSPGQVTSSGYTF
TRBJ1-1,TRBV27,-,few,TGTGCCAGCAGTCCCCGGAAAGGGGGTGGCACTGAAGCTTTCTTT,CASSPRKGGGTEAFF
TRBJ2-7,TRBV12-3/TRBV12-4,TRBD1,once,TGTGCCAGCACCCTGGACAGGGGTTACCACGAGCAGTACTTC,CASTLDRGYHEQYF
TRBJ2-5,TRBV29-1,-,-,TGCAGCGTCGGAGAGACATCGGGGAATCGGGAGACCCAGTACTTC,CSVGETSGNRETQYF
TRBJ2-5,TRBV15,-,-,TGTGCCACCAAGACTGGGTACCGAGAGACCCAGTACTTC,CATKTGYRETQYF
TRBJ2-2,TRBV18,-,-,TGTGCCAGCTCACCTTCGCCAGCAAGGGTCGGGGAGCTGTTTTTT,CASSPSPARVGELFF
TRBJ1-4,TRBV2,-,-,TGTGCCAGCAGTAAGGGGGAAAATGAAAAACTGTTTTTT,CASSKGENEKLFF
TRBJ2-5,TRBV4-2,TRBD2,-,TGTGCCAGCAGCTCCCCTCTTCCCGGGACTAGCGGCCAAGAGACCCAGTACTTC,CASSSPLPGTSGQETQYF
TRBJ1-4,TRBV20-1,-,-,TGCAGTGCTATAGGGGGGAAAGAAAAACTGTTTTTT,CSAIGGKEKLFF
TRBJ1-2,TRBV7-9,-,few,TGTGCCAGCAGCTCTAAGGCCGTCTATGGCTACACCTTC,CASSSKAVYGYTF
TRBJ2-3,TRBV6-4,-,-,TGTGCCAGCCGTCGGAGCGGTAGCACAGATACGCAGTATTTT,CASRRSGSTDTQYF
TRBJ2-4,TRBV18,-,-,TGTGCCAGCTCCCCGCGGGGACGCTCCAACATTCAGTACTTC,CASSPRGRSNIQYF
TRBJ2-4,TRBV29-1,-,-,TGCAGCGTTGATGGAGGGCCCCTAGCCAAAAACATTCAGTACTTC,CSVDGGPLAKNIQYF
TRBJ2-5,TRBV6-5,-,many,TGTGCCAGCAGACAGGGGGGGGTCCAAGAGACCCAGTACTTC,CASRQGGVQETQYF
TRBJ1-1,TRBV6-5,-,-,TGTGCCAGCAGTTACCATCAATACGGAATACAGGGATTGAACACTGAAGCTTTCTTT,CASSYHQYGIQGLNTEAFF
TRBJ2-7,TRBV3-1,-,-,TGTGCCAGCAGCCAATGGGACAATTCCTACGAGCAGTACTTC,CASSQWDNSYEQYF
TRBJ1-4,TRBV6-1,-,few,TGTGCCAGCAGCCCGAACGGGGGGCCCGCAACTAATGAAAAACTGTTTTTT,CASSPNGGPATNEKLFF
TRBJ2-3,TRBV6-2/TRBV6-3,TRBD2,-,TGTGCCAGCAGTTACTGGCTAGCGGGGAACACAGATACGCAGTATTTT,CASSYWLAGNTDTQYF
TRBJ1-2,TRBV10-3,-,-,TGTGCCATCGGTGATGGGACGGACTATGGCTACACCTTC,CAIGDGTDYGYTF
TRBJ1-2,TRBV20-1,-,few,TGCAGTGCTAGGGCGGGGGTAAACTATGGCTACACCTTC,CSARAGVNYGYTF
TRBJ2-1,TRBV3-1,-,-,TGTGCCAGCAGACTAGGAAGGAACTGGTACAATGAGCAGTTCTTC,CASRLGRNWYNEQFF
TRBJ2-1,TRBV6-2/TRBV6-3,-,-,TGTGCCAGCAGTCACCCTGTAGGGGTAGCGGAAAATATACTCTCCTACAATGAGCAGTTCTTC,CASSHPVGVAENILSYNEQFF
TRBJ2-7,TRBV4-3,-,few,TGCGCCAGCAGCCAGATATTCGACAGGTCCTACGAGCAGTACTTC,CASSQIFDRSYEQYF
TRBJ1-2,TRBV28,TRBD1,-,TGTGCCAGCAGGCCGGGACAGTCCTATGGCTACACCTTC,CASRPGQSYGYTF
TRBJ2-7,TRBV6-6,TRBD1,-,TGTGCCAGCATTGAGACAGGGCGGAACTACGAGCAGTACTTC,CASIETGRNYEQYF
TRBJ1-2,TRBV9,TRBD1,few,TGTGCCAGCAGCGTAGAAGCAGGGGGGGACTATGGCTACACCTTC,CASSVEAGGDYGYTF
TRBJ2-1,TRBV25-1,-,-,TGTGCCAGCGTGGAGACAGGTGGGGGGTATAATGAGCAGTTCTTC,CASVETGGGYNEQFF
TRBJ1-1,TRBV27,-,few,TGTGCCAGCAGTTCCGGCCGGGGTGGTGAAGCTTTCTTT,CASSSGRGGEAFF
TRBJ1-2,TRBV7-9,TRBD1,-,TGTGCCAGCAGCTTAGCGGACAGGGGTGGTGGCTACACCTTC,CASSLADRGGGYTF
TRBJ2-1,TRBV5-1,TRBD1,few,TGCGCCAGCAGCTCCGGGACAGACTACGATGAGCAGTTCTTC,CASSSGTDYDEQFF
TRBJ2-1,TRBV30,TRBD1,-,TGTGCCTGGACCCAGGACAGGGTCGATGAGCAGTTCTTC,CAWTQDRVDEQFF
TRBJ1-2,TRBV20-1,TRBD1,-,TGCAGTGCTAGAGACCCGGGACAGGGGTTCTATGGCTACACCTTC,CSARDPGQGFYGYTF
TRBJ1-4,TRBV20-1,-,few,TGCAGTGCTAGACGAGGGACTCACTCAACTAATGAAAAACTGTTTTTT,CSARRGTHSTNEKLFF